These 3 T cell receptor beta chains share one sample of origin, sequenced in a study of T cells in Graves' hyperthyroidism and ophthalmopathy. Amplified TCR beta CDR3 regions came from RNA transcripts. The TCR CDR3 was amplified in a first-round RT-PCR using the HTBI primer set. TCRdb passed the multiplex PCR reads through MiXCR, listing each CDR3 protein once. The sample shows some 580,000 distinct CDR3 sequences, about 16% of them seen only once. Material for sequencing was blood. Receptors originate from a woman aged 40 to 50 with Graves' ophthalmopathy.

This clonotype has a handful of counts. J is TRBJ2-3 and V is TRBV29-1; D is unresolved. The CDR3 covers 13 residues. Germline-derived CDR1 and CDR2 are SQVTM and ANQGSEA. The ends were cut back, 4 bases at V and 2 bases at J, with 10 bases in the middle. The CDR3 nucleotides are TGCAGCGTTGCACTAACCTCCACAGATACGCAGTATTTT. Translation: CSVALTSTDTQYF.

Many counts were recorded for this clonotype. The chain combines TRBV11-2 with TRBJ1-1; D gene unclear. Germline V gene lookup returns CDR1 SGHAT and CDR2 FQNNGV. Trimming removed 3 bases at V and 4 bases at J, with 12 bases between. There are 14 residues in the CDR3. The CDR3 nucleotides read TGTGCCAGCAGCTTGGCCGGGAAGGCCACTGAAGCTTTCTTT. It translates to CASSLAGKATEAFF.

This clonotype was seen many times. The chain has TRBV20-1 and TRBJ2-7; 10 bases fit TRBD1. J lost 3 bases, V lost 5 bases, and 10 bases had no gene match. The CDR3 length is 15 residues. CDR1 DFQATT and CDR2 SNEGSKA come from the germline V gene (reference sequence). CDR3 loop: CSASFGTGVNYEQYF. The CDR3 DNA is TGCAGTGCTTCCTTCGGGACAGGGGTAAACTACGAGCAGTACTTC.